This T cell receptor (beta chain) originates from a study of cytomegalovirus exposure and HLA in healthy donors. V was shortened by 5 bases and J by 0 bases, with 11 bases between the two germline ends. The CDR3 sequence is 15 residues long. Per the germline V gene, CDR1 is SGHRS and CDR2 is YFSETQ. Vbeta (60) and Jbeta (13) primers were used in the PCR. Only in-frame clones appear in the TCRdb table, and some are missing; sequencing was by immunoSEQ multiplex PCR. Of 85,000 to 90,000 clones detected, 85% appear once; the ten largest clones hold around 7%. The chain combines TRBV5-1 with TRBJ1-4; the D is unclear. Specimen: PBMCs. This TCR was sampled from a middle-aged man in good health and CMV-seropositive. CDR3 coding DNA: TGCGCCAGCAGTTGGTCGGGAGCAACTAATGAAAAACTGTTTTTT. It translates to CASSWSGATNEKLFF.